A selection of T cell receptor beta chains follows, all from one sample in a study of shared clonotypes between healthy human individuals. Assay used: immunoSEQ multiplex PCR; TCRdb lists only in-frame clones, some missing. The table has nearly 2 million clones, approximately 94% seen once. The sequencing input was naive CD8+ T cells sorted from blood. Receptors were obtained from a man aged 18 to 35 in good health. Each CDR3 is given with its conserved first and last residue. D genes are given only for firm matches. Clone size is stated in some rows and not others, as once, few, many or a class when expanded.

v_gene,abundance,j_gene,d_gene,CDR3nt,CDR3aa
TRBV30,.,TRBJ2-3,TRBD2,TGTGCCTGGAGTTCAGGACTAGCGAGGGGGGCAGATACGCAGTATTTT,CAWSSGLARGADTQYF
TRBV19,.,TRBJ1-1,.,TGTGCCAGTAGTCGGAGGGACTGGAACACTGAAGCTTTCTTT,CASSRRDWNTEAFF
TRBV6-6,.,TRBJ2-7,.,TGTGCCAGCACCCCCGGGACCCTCACCTACGAGCAGTACTTC,CASTPGTLTYEQYF
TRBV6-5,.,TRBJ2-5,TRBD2,TGTGCCAGCAGTTACTGGGGGGGAGAGACCCAGTACTTC,CASSYWGGETQYF
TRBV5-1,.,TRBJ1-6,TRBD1,TGCGCCAGCAGCTTGCGGGCAGGGGGTCCCTCACCCCTCCACTTT,CASSLRAGGPSPLHF
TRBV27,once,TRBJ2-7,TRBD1,TGTGCCAGCAGTTTTTCAGGGGGCCACGAGCAGTACTTC,CASSFSGGHEQYF
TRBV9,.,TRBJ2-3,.,TGTGCCAGCAGCGCTACTAGCCTTCATAGCACAGATACGCAGTATTTT,CASSATSLHSTDTQYF
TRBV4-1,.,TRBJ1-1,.,TGCGCCAGCAGCCAAGGCATCACTGAAGCTTTCTTT,CASSQGITEAFF
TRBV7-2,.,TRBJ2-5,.,TGTGCCAGCAGGTTCTTGGAGGGCCGGCAAGAGACCCAGTACTTC,CASRFLEGRQETQYF
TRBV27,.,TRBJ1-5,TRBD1,TGTGCCAGCAGTTTAATCGGGGGACAGGGCAAGCAGCATTTT,CASSLIGGQGKQHF
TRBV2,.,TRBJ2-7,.,TGTGCCAGCAGTGAGGGCAGGGCCGAAGTATACGAGCAGTACTTC,CASSEGRAEVYEQYF
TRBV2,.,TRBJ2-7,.,TGTGCCAGCAGTGGAGACTACGAGCAGTACTTC,CASSGDYEQYF
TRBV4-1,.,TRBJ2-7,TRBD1,TGCGCCAGCAGCCACACCGGGACAGGAGCCTACGAGCAGTACTTC,CASSHTGTGAYEQYF
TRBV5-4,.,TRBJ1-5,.,TGTGCCAGCAGGCATTGGAGGGGGGACAATCAGCCCCAGCATTTT,CASRHWRGDNQPQHF
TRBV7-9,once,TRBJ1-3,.,TGTGCCGGCGACACTGGGGATTCTGGAAACACCATATATTTT,CAGDTGDSGNTIYF
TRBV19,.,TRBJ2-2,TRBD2,TGTGCCAGTACCTCCTCCGGGACTAGCGGGGGGTACCTTAACGGCGGGGAGCTGTTTTTT,CASTSSGTSGGYLNGGELFF
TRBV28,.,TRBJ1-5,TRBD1,TGTGCCAGCAGATCAGGACAGGGGGGAAATCAGCCCCAGCATTTT,CASRSGQGGNQPQHF
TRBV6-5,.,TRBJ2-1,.,TGTGCCAGCAGTTACTCCGTCAGCGGCGATGAGCAGTTCTTC,CASSYSVSGDEQFF
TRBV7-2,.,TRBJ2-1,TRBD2,TGTGCCAGCAGTAGCGGGAGATCCTACAATGAGCAGTTCTTC,CASSSGRSYNEQFF
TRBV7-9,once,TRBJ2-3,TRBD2,TGTGCCAGCAGCTTAGCGTTGGCGGGAGGGCTGGAGACGCAGTATTTT,CASSLALAGGLETQYF
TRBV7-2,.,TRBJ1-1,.,TGTGCCAGCAGCTTAGTTCCCGGGACTTTGACCCTTGAAGCTTTCTTT,CASSLVPGTLTLEAFF
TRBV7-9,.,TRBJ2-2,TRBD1,TGTGCCAGCAGCACCCGGACAGGGGGGGGCACCGGGGAGCTGTTTTTT,CASSTRTGGGTGELFF
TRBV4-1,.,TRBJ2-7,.,TGCGCCAGCAGCCATTCTGACTTCTACGAGCAGTACTTC,CASSHSDFYEQYF
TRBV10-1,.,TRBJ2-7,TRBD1,TGCGCCAGCAGTCCCCAGGGGGATCTCTACGAGCAGTACTTC,CASSPQGDLYEQYF
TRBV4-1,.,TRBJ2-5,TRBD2,TGCGCCAGCAGCCCCAGACTAGCGGGGTGGGAGACCCAGTACTTC,CASSPRLAGWETQYF
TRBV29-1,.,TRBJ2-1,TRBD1,TGCAGCGTTGGAGGGGGCAGCAATGAGCAGTTCTTC,CSVGGGSNEQFF
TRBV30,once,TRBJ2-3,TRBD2,TGTGCCTGGAGTGTGACTAGCGCCGATACGCAGTATTTT,CAWSVTSADTQYF
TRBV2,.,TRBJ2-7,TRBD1,TGTGCCAGCAGTCTCCTAGGACAGGGGAAAGTCCACGAGCAGTACTTC,CASSLLGQGKVHEQYF
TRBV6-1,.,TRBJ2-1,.,TGTGCCAGCAAGGCAGGGCTCAATGAGCAGTTCTTC,CASKAGLNEQFF
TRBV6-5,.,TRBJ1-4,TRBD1,TGTGCCAGCAGTTACGGACAGGGAAGCGAAAAACTGTTTTTT,CASSYGQGSEKLFF
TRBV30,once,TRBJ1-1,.,TGTGCCTGGAGTAAATCTGCCGGGTCTGAAGCTTTCTTT,CAWSKSAGSEAFF
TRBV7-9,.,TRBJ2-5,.,TGTGCCAGCAGCCGAGAGGCAGGGACAGAGACCCAGTACTTC,CASSREAGTETQYF
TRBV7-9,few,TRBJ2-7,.,TGTGCCAGCAGCTTAGAGGGGAACGAGCAGTACTTC,CASSLEGNEQYF
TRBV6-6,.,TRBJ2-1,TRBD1,TGTGCCAGCAGTTACGGACAGGGGACAAACAATGAGCAGTTCTTC,CASSYGQGTNNEQFF
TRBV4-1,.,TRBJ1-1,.,TGCGCCAGCAGCCAAGATCGGGAGATTATGAACACTGAAGCTTTCTTT,CASSQDREIMNTEAFF
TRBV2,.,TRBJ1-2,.,TGTGCCAGCAGTGAGTGGGGGGCAAATATCTATGGCTACACCTTC,CASSEWGANIYGYTF
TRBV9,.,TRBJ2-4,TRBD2,TGTGCCAGCAGCGTAGGAGGCGGGGGACTAGGCAAAAACATTCAGTACTTC,CASSVGGGGLGKNIQYF
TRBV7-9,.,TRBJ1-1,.,TGTGCCAGCAGCCTCATAAAGAACACTGAAGCTTTCTTT,CASSLIKNTEAFF
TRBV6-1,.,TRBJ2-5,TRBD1,TGTGCCAGCAGTGAAATAGTGGCAGGGGGCGCAGGGGAGACCCAGTACTTC,CASSEIVAGGAGETQYF
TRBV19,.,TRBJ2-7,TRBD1,TGTGCCAGTAGTCCCAAGGTGCAGGGGGTCTACGAGCAGTACTTC,CASSPKVQGVYEQYF
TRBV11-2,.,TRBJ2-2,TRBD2,TGTGCCAGCAGCTATGGACTAGCGGCCAAGCGAGTACATGGGGAGCTGTTTTTT,CASSYGLAAKRVHGELFF
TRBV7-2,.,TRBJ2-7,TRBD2,TGTGCCAGCAGCCCCGGACTAGCGGACACGGGATACGAGCAGTACTTC,CASSPGLADTGYEQYF
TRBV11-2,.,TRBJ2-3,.,TGTGCCAGCAGCTTAGCGGGGACAGATACGCAGTATTTT,CASSLAGTDTQYF
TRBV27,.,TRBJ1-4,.,TGTGCCAGCAGTTTCCAGTTTAATGAAAAACTGTTTTTT,CASSFQFNEKLFF
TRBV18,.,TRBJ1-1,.,TGTGCCAGCTCACCGGATAAGGGCCAGGAACAGAACACTGAAGCTTTCTTT,CASSPDKGQEQNTEAFF
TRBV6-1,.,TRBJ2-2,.,TGTGCCACAGCGGGTCCGAACACCGGGGAGCTGTTTTTT,CATAGPNTGELFF
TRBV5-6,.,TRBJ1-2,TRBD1,TGTGCCAGCAGCCCCCGCGGAGGGGGCTTCGTTGGCTACACCTTC,CASSPRGGGFVGYTF
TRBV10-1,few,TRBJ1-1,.,TGCGCCAGCAGTGAATTCCCCAACACTGAAGCTTTCTTT,CASSEFPNTEAFF
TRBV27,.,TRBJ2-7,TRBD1,TGTGCCAGCAGTCAGACAGGGTTCAACGAGCAGTACTTC,CASSQTGFNEQYF
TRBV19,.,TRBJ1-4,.,TGTGCCAGTAGCTCTTGGACAGCAGACGGTGAAAAACTGTTTTTT,CASSSWTADGEKLFF
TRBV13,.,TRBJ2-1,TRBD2,TGTGCCAGCAGCCCGACTAGCGGGGGTTACAATGAGCAGTTCTTC,CASSPTSGGYNEQFF
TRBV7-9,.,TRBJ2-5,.,TGTGCCAGCAGCTTCACTATAGGGGCAAGAGAGACCCAGTACTTC,CASSFTIGARETQYF
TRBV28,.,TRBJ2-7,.,TGTGCCAGCTGGAACGGGATACCCGGTGGGTACGAGCAGTACTTC,CASWNGIPGGYEQYF
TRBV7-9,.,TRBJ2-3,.,TGTGCCAGCAGCTTATCTGTGGGAGTCGCAGATACGCAGTATTTT,CASSLSVGVADTQYF
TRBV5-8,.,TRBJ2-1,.,TGTGCCACGAGGAGGGATAATTTTGAGCAGTTCTTC,CATRRDNFEQFF
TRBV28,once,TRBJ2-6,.,TGTGCCAGCAGCCCGGCGACCTGGGGCTCTGGGGCCAACGTCCTGACTTTC,CASSPATWGSGANVLTF
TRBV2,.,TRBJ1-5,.,TGTGCCAGCAGTGTGGGGGACATCTCCAATCAGCCCCAGCATTTT,CASSVGDISNQPQHF
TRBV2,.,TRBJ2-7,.,TGTGCCAGCCGCTTACTAGCATACGAGCAGTACTTC,CASRLLAYEQYF
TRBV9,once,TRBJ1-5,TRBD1,TGTGCCAGCAGCTCGGGACAGGCCAATCAGCCCCAGCATTTT,CASSSGQANQPQHF
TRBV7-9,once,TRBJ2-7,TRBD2,TGTGCCAGCAGCTTATTCGCGACTAGCGGCTCCTACGAGCAGTACTTC,CASSLFATSGSYEQYF